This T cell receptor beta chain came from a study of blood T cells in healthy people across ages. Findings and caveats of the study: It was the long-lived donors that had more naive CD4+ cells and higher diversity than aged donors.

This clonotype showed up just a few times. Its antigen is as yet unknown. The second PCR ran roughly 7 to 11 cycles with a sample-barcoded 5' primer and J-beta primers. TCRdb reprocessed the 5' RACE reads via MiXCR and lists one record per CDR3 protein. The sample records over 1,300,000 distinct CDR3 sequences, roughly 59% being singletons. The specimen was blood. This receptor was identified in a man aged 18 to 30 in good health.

This chain's CDR3 is CASSQVLGQGLSYEQYF. In DNA form, the CDR3 reads TGCGCCAGCAGCCAAGTACTTGGGCAGGGACTCTCCTACGAGCAGTACTTC. V and J are TRBV4-1 and TRBJ2-7; tentatively, D is TRBD2 (6 bases). CDR1 MGHRA and CDR2 YSYEKL come from the germline V gene. V dropped 1 base and J dropped 0 bases, with 16 bases sitting between them. The CDR3 has 17 residues.